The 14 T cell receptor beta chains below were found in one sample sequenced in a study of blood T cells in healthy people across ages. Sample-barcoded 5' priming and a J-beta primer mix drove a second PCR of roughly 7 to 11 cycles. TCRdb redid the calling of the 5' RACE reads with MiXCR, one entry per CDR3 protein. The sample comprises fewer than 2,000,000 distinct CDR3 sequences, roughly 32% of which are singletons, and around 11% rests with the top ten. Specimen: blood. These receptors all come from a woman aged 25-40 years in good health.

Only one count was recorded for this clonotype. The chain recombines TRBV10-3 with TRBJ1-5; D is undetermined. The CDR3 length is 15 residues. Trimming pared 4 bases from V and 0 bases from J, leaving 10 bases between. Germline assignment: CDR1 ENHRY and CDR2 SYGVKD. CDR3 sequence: CAISGSGNSNQPQHF. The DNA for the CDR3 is TGTGCCATCAGTGGGTCCGGTAATAGCAATCAGCCCCAGCATTTT.

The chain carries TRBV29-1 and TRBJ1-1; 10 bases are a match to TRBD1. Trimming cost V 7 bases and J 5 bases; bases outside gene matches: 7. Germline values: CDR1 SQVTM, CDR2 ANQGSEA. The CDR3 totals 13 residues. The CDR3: CSADRGRITEAFF. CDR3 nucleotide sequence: TGCAGCGCTGACAGGGGGCGGATTACTGAAGCTTTCTTT.

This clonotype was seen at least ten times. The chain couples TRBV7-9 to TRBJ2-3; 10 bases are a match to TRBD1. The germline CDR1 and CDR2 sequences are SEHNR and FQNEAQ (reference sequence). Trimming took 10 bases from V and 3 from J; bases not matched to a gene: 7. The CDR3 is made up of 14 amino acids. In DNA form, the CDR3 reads TGTGCCACCGGGGACAGGGGAAAGACAGATACGCAGTATTTT. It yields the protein CATGDRGKTDTQYF.

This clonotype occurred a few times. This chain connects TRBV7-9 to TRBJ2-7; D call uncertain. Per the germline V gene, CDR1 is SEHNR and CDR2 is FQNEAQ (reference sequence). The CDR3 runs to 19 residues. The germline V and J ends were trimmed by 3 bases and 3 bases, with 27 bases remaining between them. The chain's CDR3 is CASSFPRSDGSGFGYEQYF. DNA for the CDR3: TGTGCCAGCAGCTTTCCTCGATCGGACGGATCTGGTTTTGGCTACGAGCAGTACTTC.

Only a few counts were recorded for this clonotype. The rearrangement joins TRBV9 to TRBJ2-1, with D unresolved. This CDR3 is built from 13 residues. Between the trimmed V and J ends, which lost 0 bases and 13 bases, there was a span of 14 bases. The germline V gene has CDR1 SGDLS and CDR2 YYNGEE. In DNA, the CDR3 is TGTGCCAGCAGCGTAGACCAGGAACAAAAACAGTTCTTC. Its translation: CASSVDQEQKQFF.

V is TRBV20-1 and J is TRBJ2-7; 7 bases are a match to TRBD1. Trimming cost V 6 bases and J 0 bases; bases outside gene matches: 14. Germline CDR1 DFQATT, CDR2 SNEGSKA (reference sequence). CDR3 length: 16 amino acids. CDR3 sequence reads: CSAPGTQGLNSYEQYF. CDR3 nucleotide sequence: TGCAGTGCACCTGGCACACAGGGGTTAAACTCCTACGAGCAGTACTTC.

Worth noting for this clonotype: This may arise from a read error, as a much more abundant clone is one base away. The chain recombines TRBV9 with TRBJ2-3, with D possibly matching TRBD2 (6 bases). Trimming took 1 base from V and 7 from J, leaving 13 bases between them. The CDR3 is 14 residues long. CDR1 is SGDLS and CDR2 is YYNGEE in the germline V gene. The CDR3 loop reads CASSVREISNTQYF. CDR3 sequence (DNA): TGTGCCAGCAGCGTACGGGAGATAAGTAATACGCAGTATTTT.

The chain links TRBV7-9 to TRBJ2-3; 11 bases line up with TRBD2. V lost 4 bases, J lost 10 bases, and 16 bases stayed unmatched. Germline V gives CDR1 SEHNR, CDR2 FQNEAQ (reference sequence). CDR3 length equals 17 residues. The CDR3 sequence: CASSSPVSGGARGAQYF. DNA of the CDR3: TGTGCCAGCAGCTCACCCGTTAGCGGGGGGGCGAGGGGTGCGCAGTATTTT.

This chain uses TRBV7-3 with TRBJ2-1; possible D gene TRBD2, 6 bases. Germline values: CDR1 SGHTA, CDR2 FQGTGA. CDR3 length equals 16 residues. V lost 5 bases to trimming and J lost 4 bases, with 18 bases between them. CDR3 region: CASSILPGVGYNEQFF. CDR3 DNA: TGTGCCAGCAGCATACTCCCGGGAGTAGGGTACAATGAGCAGTTCTTC.

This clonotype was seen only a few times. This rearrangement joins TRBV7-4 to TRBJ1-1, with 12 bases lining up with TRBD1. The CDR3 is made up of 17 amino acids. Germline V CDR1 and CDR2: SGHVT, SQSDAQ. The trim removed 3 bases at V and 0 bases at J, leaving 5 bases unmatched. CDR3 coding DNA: TGTGCCAGCAGCTTCTGGGACAGGGGGCAGGTGAACACTGAAGCTTTCTTT. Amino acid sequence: CASSFWDRGQVNTEAFF.

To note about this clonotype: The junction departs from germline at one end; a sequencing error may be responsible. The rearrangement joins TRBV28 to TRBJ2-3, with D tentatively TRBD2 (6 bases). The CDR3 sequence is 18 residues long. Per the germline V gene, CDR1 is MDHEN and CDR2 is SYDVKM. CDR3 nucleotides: TGTGCCAGCAGTTACAATCTAGGAGGGCTGGCGGGAACAGATACGCGGTATTTT. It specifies CASSYNLGGLAGTDTRYF.

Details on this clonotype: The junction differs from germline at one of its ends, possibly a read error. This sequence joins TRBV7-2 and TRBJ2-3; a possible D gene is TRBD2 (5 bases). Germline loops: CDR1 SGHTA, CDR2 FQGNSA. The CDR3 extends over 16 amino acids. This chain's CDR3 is CASSFDGSPSTNTQYF. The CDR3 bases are TGTGCCAGCAGCTTCGACGGGTCACCTAGCACAAATACGCAGTATTTT.

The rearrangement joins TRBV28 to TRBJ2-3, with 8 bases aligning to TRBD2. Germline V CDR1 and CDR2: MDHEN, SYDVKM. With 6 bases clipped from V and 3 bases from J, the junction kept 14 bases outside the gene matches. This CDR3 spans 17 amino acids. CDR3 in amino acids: CASRPGVPGLVTDTQYF. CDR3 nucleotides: TGTGCCAGCAGACCAGGTGTCCCGGGACTAGTAACAGATACGCAGTATTTT.

CDR3 in DNA: TGTGCCAGCAGTTACTCGATAGGGAGTAGCTCCTACGAGCAGTACTTC. This sequence encodes CASSYSIGSSSYEQYF. The chain recombines TRBV6-5 with TRBJ2-7; a weak D match, TRBD2 (5 bases). The ends were cut back, 0 bases at V and 0 bases at J, with 12 bases in the middle. CDR1 MNHEY and CDR2 SVGAGI come from the germline V gene. The CDR3 is 16 residues long.